The 25 T cell receptor beta chains below were found in one sample sequenced in a study of cytotoxic CD8 clonotypes in ibrutinib-treated CLL. Clones were sequenced by immunoSEQ multiplex PCR, and TCRdb holds only the in-frame ones, with some missing. The sample includes about 130,000 clones, roughly 76% of them seen just once. The sample here was PBMCs, taken after 24 months of ibrutinib treatment. These receptor sequences come from a human donor with chronic lymphocytic leukemia.

The chain links TRBV30 to TRBJ1-5; D remains ambiguous. The CDR3 covers 13 residues. The ends were cut back, 3 bases at V and 0 bases at J, with 6 bases in the middle. Germline CDR1 reads GTSNPN; CDR2 reads SVGIG (reference sequence). CDR3 coding DNA: TGTGCCTGGAGGCCCGATAGCAATCAGCCCCAGCATTTT. This sequence encodes CAWRPDSNQPQHF.

The chain recombines TRBV2 with TRBJ2-1, with 13 bases matching TRBD2. CDR1 and CDR2 (germline): SNHLY, FYNNEI. J gave up 2 bases and V 11 bases, and 0 bases lay outside the gene matches. The CDR3 length is 13 residues. The CDR3 loop is CAGLAGAYNEQFF. The CDR3 DNA reads TGTGCCGGACTAGCGGGAGCCTACAATGAGCAGTTCTTC.

This rearrangement joins TRBV28 to TRBJ2-1; the match to TRBD2 covers 9 bases. V gave up 0 bases and J gave up 5 bases; unmatched junction bases: 8. The CDR3 spans 17 residues. The V gene's germline CDR1 is MDHEN and CDR2 SYDVKM. Here the CDR3 DNA reads TGTGCCAGCAGTTTATGGGTCGGCGGGAGGGAAAACAATGAGCAGTTCTTC. Protein: CASSLWVGGRENNEQFF.

This rearrangement joins TRBV1 to TRBJ2-5. TRBV1 is tagged as a pseudogene. The CDR3 length is 14 residues. The DNA for the CDR3 is TGCACCAGCAGCCAGGATCCCGGCAGCGAGACCCAGTACTTC. This sequence encodes CTSSQDPGSETQYF.

This chain joins TRBV6-6 and TRBJ1-5, with D perhaps TRBD1 (6 bases). This CDR3 is 14 amino acids long. V dropped 4 bases and J dropped 7 bases, with 14 bases sitting between them. CDR1 and CDR2 (germline): MNHNY, SVGAGI (reference sequence). The CDR3 DNA reads TGTGCCAGCAGTTCACAGGGTGGAGGACAGCCCCAGCATTTT. This encodes CASSSQGGGQPQHF.

The rearrangement joins TRBV5-5 to TRBJ2-2, with D perhaps matching TRBD1 or TRBD2 (6 bases each). V shed 6 bases and J shed 5 bases, with 17 bases lying between them. The CDR3 length is 15 residues. Germline assignment: CDR1 SGHKS and CDR2 YYEKEE (reference sequence). The CDR3, as DNA: TGTGCCAGCACCCTAGGGGGGAGTGTGACCGGGGAGCTGTTTTTT. Translated, it gives CASTLGGSVTGELFF.

The sample holds one count of this clone. The chain uses TRBV10-2 and TRBJ2-3; 9 bases align to TRBD1. After removal of 7 bases from V and 6 bases from J, the junction contained 11 bases not matched to a gene. The CDR3 consists of 15 residues. Looked up from germline, CDR1 is WSHSY and CDR2 is SAAADI. In nucleotides, the CDR3 is TGCGCCAGCACCAAAGGACAGGGGCGGGGTGATACGCAGTATTTT. It yields the protein CASTKGQGRGDTQYF.

The chain couples TRBV9 to TRBJ2-6; a possible D gene is TRBD1 (6 bases). V lost 0 bases and J 0 bases, leaving 7 bases between the germline ends. This CDR3 comprises 16 residues. The germline CDR1 and CDR2 sequences are SGDLS and YYNGEE. This CDR3 is CASSVGGGSGANVLTF. CDR3 nucleotides: TGTGCCAGCAGCGTAGGAGGGGGCTCTGGGGCCAACGTCCTGACTTTC.

The chain links TRBV19 to TRBJ1-1, with 8 bases aligning to TRBD1. CDR1 is LNHDA and CDR2 is SQIVND in the germline V gene (reference sequence). V dropped 7 bases and J dropped 4; count of bases not matched to a gene: 8. The CDR3 extends over 14 amino acids. The CDR3, as DNA: TGTGCCAGTACCCAGGGGGCCGGGGGCACTGAAGCTTTCTTT. This codes for CASTQGAGGTEAFF.

V and J are TRBV6-6 and TRBJ1-2; tentative D call: TRBD1 (6 bases). Germline V gene lookup returns CDR1 MNHNY and CDR2 SVGAGI (reference sequence). V lost 5 bases and J 5 bases, leaving 18 bases between the germline ends. The CDR3 length is 15 residues. CDR3 sequence (DNA): TGTGCCAGCAGTCCTCAGGACAGAGAGTGGTATGGCTACACCTTC. This translates into CASSPQDREWYGYTF.

This clone was observed once. The gene calls are TRBV28 and TRBJ2-7; either TRBD1 or TRBD2 may supply D (5 bases each). The CDR3 is 14 residues long. From germline, CDR1 is MDHEN and CDR2 SYDVKM. V was trimmed by 6 bases and J by 2 bases, leaving 14 bases between them. CDR3 amino acids: CASRWGRRTYEQYF. CDR3 nucleotide sequence: TGTGCCAGCAGATGGGGGAGAAGAACCTACGAGCAGTACTTC.

The chain combines TRBV27 with TRBJ1-2; a weak D match, TRBD1 (5 bases). Trimming cost V 5 bases and J 6 bases, with 19 bases left between them. Germline values: CDR1 MNHEY, CDR2 SMNVEV (reference sequence). The CDR3 loop spans 15 amino acids. The CDR3 is CASSKDSGYGDGYTF. In DNA form, the CDR3 reads TGTGCCAGCAGTAAAGACAGCGGGTATGGGGATGGCTACACCTTC.

The chain employs TRBV6-5 and TRBJ2-5, with TRBD1 matching over 10 bases. The germline V gene encodes CDR1 MNHEY and CDR2 SVGAGI. V lost 4 bases to trimming and J lost 4 bases; unmatched junction nucleotides: 9. The CDR3 consists of 16 residues. The DNA for the CDR3 is TGTGCCAGCAGTTCCGGGACAGGGGTCCGGGGAGAGACCCAGTACTTC. It encodes CASSSGTGVRGETQYF.

This clone was counted between two and nine times. The chain joins TRBV18 to TRBJ2-7; D may be TRBD2 (6 bases). The germline V and J ends were trimmed by 0 bases and 3 bases, with 12 bases remaining between them. Germline V gives CDR1 KGHSH, CDR2 LQKENI. CDR3 length: 15 residues. The CDR3 protein is CASSPPAGLLYEQYF. The CDR3, as DNA: TGTGCCAGCTCACCACCGGCGGGACTCCTCTACGAGCAGTACTTC.

V and J are TRBV19 and TRBJ2-1, with 15 bases matching TRBD2. V gave up 5 bases and J gave up 7 bases; unmatched junction bases: 6. In germline, CDR1 is LNHDA, CDR2 SQIVND (reference sequence). The CDR3 is 16 residues long. CDR3 bases: TGTGCCAGTAGTCCGACGGGACTAGCGGGGGGAAATGAGCAGTTCTTC. Translated, it gives CASSPTGLAGGNEQFF. The variable domain in full, with the rest retrieved from reference TRBV19 and TRBJ2-1, is DGGITQSPKYLFRKEGQNVTLSCEQNLNHDAMYWYRQDPGQGLRLIYYSQIVNDFQKGDIAEGYSVSREKKESFPLTVTSAQKNPTAFYLCASSPTGLAGGNEQFFGPGTRLTVL.

This clone was recorded only once. This rearrangement joins TRBV11-1 to TRBJ2-1, with D uncertain. Germline CDR1 reads SGHAT; CDR2 reads FQDESV (reference sequence). V lost 10 bases and J lost 5, with 15 bases in between. This CDR3 contains 13 residues. CDR3 sequence: CATKQSWDNEQFF. DNA of the CDR3: TGTGCCACCAAACAGAGCTGGGACAATGAGCAGTTCTTC.

This clone was seen a few times. The chain couples TRBV7-6 to TRBJ2-1, with TRBD2 matching 10 bases. The V segment lost 1 base and the J segment 5 bases; nucleotides outside the gene matches: 5. From germline, CDR1 is SGHVS and CDR2 FNYEAQ. The CDR3 has 16 amino acids. The CDR3 loop reads CASSLGRTSGHNEQFF. The CDR3 nucleotides are TGTGCCAGCAGCTTAGGGAGGACTAGCGGACACAATGAGCAGTTCTTC.

The J gene is TRBJ2-5, the V gene TRBV15; D might be TRBD1 (5 bases). V was pared by 3 bases and J by 3 bases, with 14 bases between. CDR1 is LNHNV, CDR2 YYDKDF, per germline (reference sequence). The CDR3 loop spans 15 amino acids. CDR3 coding DNA: TGTGCCACCAGCAGGGGTGGTGGGGCAGAAGAGACCCAGTACTTC. This translates into CATSRGGGAEETQYF.

J is TRBJ2-1 and V is TRBV5-1, with TRBD2 matching over 11 bases. Trimming took 5 bases from V and 2 from J; bases not matched to a gene: 3. Germline CDR1 SGHRS, CDR2 YFSETQ. The CDR3 consists of 15 residues. DNA for the CDR3: TGCGCCAGCAGAAGGACTAGCGGGCCCTACAATGAGCAGTTCTTC. Translation gives CASRRTSGPYNEQFF.

This clone showed up just a few times. The rearrangement links TRBV7-3 to TRBJ2-1; 7 nucleotides line up with TRBD2. Looked up from germline, CDR1 is SGHTA and CDR2 is FQGTGA. V lost 5 bases and J lost 5; bases outside the gene matches: 6. The CDR3 contains 14 residues. The CDR3: CASSPGTTNNEQFF. In DNA, the CDR3 is TGTGCCAGCAGCCCCGGGACTACCAACAATGAGCAGTTCTTC.

The CDR3 DNA reads as TGTGCCAGCAGCCTCGGGGGGGCCGGGGAGCTGTTTTTT. Amino acid sequence: CASSLGGAGELFF. V gene TRBV9 combines with J gene TRBJ2-2, with TRBD2 identical over 8 bases. The J segment lost 6 bases and the V segment lost 4 bases, leaving 2 bases of the junction unmatched. The germline V gene encodes CDR1 SGDLS and CDR2 YYNGEE. This CDR3 is 13 amino acids long.

V usage is TRBV7-2 and J usage is TRBJ2-3; perhaps TRBD1 as D (6 bases). Germline CDR1 is SGHTA and CDR2 is FQGNSA. Trimming shortened V by 0 bases and J by 0 bases, and 7 bases separated the two germline ends. There are 15 residues in the CDR3. CDR3 sequence reads: CASSLAGTSTDTQYF. As DNA, the CDR3 is TGTGCCAGCAGCTTAGCTGGGACAAGCACAGATACGCAGTATTTT.

V and J are TRBV11-1 and TRBJ1-4, with a possible D match to TRBD1 (5 bases). The V and J ends lost 3 bases and 4 bases respectively, with 9 bases between them. CDR3 size: 14 residues. Germline assignment: CDR1 SGHAT and CDR2 FQDESV (reference sequence). The chain's CDR3 is CASSLGTGNEKLFF. For the CDR3, the DNA is TGTGCCAGCAGCTTGGGGACCGGTAATGAAAAACTGTTTTTT. The complete variable domain, with remaining parts taken from reference TRBV11-1 and TRBJ1-4, reads EAEVAQSPRYKITEKSQAVAFWCDPISGHATLYWYRQILGQGPELLVQFQDESVVDDSQLPKDRFSAERLKGVDSTLKIQPAELGDSAMYLCASSLGTGNEKLFFGSGTQLSVL.

This sequence joins TRBV18 and TRBJ1-3; D remains ambiguous. Per the germline V gene, CDR1 is KGHSH and CDR2 is LQKENI. V lost 3 bases to trimming and J lost 2 bases, with 17 bases between them. The CDR3 covers 17 residues. CDR3 DNA: TGTGCCAGCTCACCCCCGAACCGAGAGGGTGCTGGAAACACCATATATTTT. Its protein product is CASSPPNREGAGNTIYF.

The chain couples TRBV29-1 to TRBJ2-1; the match to TRBD1 covers 10 bases. Looked up from germline, CDR1 is SQVTM and CDR2 is ANQGSEA. V lost 3 bases and J lost 8; bases outside the gene matches: 4. This CDR3 region has 13 residues. The CDR3 is CSVDRDRGDEQFF. CDR3 coding DNA: TGCAGCGTTGATAGGGACAGGGGCGATGAGCAGTTCTTC.